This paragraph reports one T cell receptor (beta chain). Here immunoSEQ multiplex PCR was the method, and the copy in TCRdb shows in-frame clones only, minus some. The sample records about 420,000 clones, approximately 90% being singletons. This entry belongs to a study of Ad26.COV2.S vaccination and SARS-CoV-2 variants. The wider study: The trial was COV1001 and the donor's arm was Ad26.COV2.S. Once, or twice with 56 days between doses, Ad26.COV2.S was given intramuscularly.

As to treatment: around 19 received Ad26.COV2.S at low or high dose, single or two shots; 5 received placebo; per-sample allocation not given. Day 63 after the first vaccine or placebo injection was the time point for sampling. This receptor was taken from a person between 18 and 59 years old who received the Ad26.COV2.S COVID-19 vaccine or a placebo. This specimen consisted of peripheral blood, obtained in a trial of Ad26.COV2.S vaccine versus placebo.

CDR3 in amino acids: CASSLGVVSFEGANVLTF. As DNA, the CDR3 is TGTGCCAGCAGCTTAGGGGTGGTGTCCTTTGAAGGGGCCAACGTCCTGACTTTC. V is TRBV11-2 and J is TRBJ2-6; D gene unclear. V lost 1 base and J 4 bases, leaving 17 bases between the germline ends. This CDR3 has 18 amino acids. From germline, CDR1 is SGHAT and CDR2 FQNNGV.